This TCR beta chain was observed in a study of shared clonotypes between healthy human individuals. Study at large: The cohort had a couple of women and three men, ages 18 to 49.

The V and J ends lost 8 bases and 3 bases respectively, with 20 bases between them. There are 15 residues in the CDR3. Germline values: CDR1 ENHRY, CDR2 SYGVKD. Generated by immunoSEQ multiplex PCR, the TCRdb table keeps only in-frame clones and is missing some. The sample shows approximately 500,000 clones, roughly 80% of them seen only once. The specimen was PBMCs. This receptor was taken from a middle-aged woman in good health. Some clones in this sample may be carry-over from other donors' samples. The rearrangement uses TRBV10-3 and TRBJ2-7; D not resolved. The CDR3 nucleotides read TGTGCCATCGCCCGGCAGTACAGTGCTGGCTACGAGCAGTACTTC. This translates into CAIARQYSAGYEQYF.